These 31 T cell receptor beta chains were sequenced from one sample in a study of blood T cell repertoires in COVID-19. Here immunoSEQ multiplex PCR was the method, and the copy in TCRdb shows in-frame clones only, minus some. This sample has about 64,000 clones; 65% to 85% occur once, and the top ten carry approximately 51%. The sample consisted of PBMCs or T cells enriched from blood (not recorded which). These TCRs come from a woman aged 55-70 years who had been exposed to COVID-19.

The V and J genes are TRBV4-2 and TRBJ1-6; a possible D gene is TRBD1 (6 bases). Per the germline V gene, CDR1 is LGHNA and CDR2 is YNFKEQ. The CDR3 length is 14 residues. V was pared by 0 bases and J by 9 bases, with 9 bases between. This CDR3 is CASSQDVGGSPLHF. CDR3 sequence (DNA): TGTGCCAGCAGCCAAGACGTAGGGGGTTCACCCCTCCACTTT.

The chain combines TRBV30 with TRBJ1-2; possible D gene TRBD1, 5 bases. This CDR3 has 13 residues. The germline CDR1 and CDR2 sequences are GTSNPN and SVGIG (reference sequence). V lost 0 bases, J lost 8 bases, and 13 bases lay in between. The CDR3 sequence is CAWSVGDSGGYTF. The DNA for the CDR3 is TGTGCCTGGAGTGTAGGTGACAGTGGGGGCTACACCTTC.

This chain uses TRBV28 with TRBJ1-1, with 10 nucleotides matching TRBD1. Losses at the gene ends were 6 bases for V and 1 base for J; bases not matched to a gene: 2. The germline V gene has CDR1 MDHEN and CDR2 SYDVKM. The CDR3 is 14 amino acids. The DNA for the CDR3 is TGTGCCAGCAGGCGACAGGGGGCGAACACTGAAGCTTTCTTT. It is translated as CASRRQGANTEAFF.

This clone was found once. The CDR3 DNA is TGTGCCAGTAGACATAGGGGGTCGAACACTGAAGCTTTCTTT. It encodes CASRHRGSNTEAFF. The J gene is TRBJ1-1, the V gene TRBV19; D may be TRBD1 (6 bases). The germline V and J ends were trimmed by 6 bases and 1 base, with 12 bases remaining between them. The CDR3 is 14 amino acids. The germline CDR1 and CDR2 sequences are LNHDA and SQIVND (reference sequence).

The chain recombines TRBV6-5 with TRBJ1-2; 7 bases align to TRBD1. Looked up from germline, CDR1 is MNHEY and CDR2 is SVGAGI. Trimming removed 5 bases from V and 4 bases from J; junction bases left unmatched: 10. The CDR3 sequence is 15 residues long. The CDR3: CASSPPDRVTYGYTF. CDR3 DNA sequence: TGTGCCAGCAGTCCTCCTGACAGGGTTACCTATGGCTACACCTTC.

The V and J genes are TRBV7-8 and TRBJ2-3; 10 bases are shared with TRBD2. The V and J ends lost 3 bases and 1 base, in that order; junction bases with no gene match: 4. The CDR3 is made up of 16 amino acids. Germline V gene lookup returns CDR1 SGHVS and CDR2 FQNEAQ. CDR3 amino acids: CASSFYGLAGTDTQYF. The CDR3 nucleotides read TGTGCCAGCAGCTTCTACGGACTAGCGGGCACAGATACGCAGTATTTT.

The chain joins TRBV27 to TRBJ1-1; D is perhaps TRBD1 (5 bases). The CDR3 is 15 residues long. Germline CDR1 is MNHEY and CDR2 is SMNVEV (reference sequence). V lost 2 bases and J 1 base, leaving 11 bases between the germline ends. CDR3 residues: CASSLVGPTNTEAFF. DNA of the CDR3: TGTGCCAGCAGTTTAGTGGGGCCAACGAACACTGAAGCTTTCTTT.

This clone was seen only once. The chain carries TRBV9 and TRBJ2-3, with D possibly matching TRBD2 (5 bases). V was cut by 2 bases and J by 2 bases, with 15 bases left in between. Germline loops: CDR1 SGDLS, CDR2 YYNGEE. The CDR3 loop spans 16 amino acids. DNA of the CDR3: TGTGCCAGCAGCGTCGCGGACTCACTACTCACAGATACGCAGTATTTT. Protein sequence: CASSVADSLLTDTQYF.

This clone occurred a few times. This CDR3 is CASSQVGTEGNTIYF. The CDR3 nucleotides are TGTGCCAGCAGCCAAGTTGGGACAGAAGGAAACACCATATATTTT. The genes are TRBV14 and TRBJ1-3; 7 nucleotides match TRBD1. The CDR3 runs 15 residues. From germline, CDR1 is SGHDN and CDR2 FVKESK. Losses at the gene ends were 1 base for V and 4 bases for J; bases not matched to a gene: 4.

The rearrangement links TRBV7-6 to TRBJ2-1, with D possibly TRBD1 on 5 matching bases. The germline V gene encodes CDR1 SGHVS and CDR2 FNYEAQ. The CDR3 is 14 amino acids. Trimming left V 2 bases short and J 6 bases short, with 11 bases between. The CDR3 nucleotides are TGTGCCAGCAGCTTATTGGAAGGGGTCAATGAGCAGTTCTTC. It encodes CASSLLEGVNEQFF. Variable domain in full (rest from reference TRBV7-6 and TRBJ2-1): GAGVSQSPRYKVTKRGQDVALRCDPISGHVSLYWYRQALGQGPEFLTYFNYEAQQDKSGLPNDRFSAERPEGSISTLTIQRTEQRDSAMYRCASSLLEGVNEQFFGPGTRLTVL.

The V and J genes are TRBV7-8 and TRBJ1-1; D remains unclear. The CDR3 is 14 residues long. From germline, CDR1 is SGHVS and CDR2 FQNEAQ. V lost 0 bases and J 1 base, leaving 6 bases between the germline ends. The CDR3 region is CASSLAVGNTEAFF. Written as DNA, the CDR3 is TGTGCCAGCAGCTTAGCAGTCGGGAACACTGAAGCTTTCTTT.

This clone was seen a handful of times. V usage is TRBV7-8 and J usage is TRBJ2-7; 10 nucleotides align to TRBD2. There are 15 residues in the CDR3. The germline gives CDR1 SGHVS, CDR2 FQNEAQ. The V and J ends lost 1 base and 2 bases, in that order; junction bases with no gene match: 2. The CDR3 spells CASSLGAGGPYEQYF. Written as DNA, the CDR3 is TGTGCCAGCAGCTTAGGAGCGGGAGGGCCCTACGAGCAGTACTTC. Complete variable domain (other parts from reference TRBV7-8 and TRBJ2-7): GAGVSQSPRYKVAKRGQDVALRCDPISGHVSLFWYQQALGQGPEFLTYFQNEAQLDKSGLPSDRFFAERPEGSVSTLKIQRTQQEDSAVYLCASSLGAGGPYEQYFGPGTRLTVT.

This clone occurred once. The CDR3 DNA is TGTGCCAGCAGTACCGGGGAGACCCAGTACTTC. Residues: CASSTGETQYF. V is TRBV12-3 or TRBV12-4 and J is TRBJ2-5; D gene ambiguous. Trimming took off 5 bases at V and 5 bases at J, with 6 bases between the two ends. The CDR3 extends over 11 amino acids.

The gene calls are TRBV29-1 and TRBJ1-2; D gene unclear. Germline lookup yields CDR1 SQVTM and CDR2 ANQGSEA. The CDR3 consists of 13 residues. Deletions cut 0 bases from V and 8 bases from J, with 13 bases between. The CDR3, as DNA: TGCAGCGTTGAAGATCGGTCCGGGTTGGGCTACACCTTC. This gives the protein CSVEDRSGLGYTF. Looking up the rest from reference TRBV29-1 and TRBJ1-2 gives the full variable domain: SAVISQKPSRDICQRGTSLTIQCQVDSQVTMMFWYRQQPGQSLTLIATANQGSEATYESGFVIDKFPISRPNLTFSTLTVSNMSPEDSSIYLCSVEDRSGLGYTFGSGTRLTVV.

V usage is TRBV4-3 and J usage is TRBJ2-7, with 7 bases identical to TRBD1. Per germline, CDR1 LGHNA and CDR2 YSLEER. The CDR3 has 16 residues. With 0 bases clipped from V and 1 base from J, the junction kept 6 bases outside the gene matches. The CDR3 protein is CASSQERGTASYEQYF. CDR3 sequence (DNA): TGCGCCAGCAGCCAAGAAAGGGGGACAGCATCCTACGAGCAGTACTTC.

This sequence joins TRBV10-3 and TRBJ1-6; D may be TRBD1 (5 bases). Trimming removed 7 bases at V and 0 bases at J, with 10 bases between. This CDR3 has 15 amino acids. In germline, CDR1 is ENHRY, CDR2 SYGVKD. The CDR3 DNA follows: TGTGCCATCATGGGGGGAAGCTCCTATAATTCACCCCTCCACTTT. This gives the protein CAIMGGSSYNSPLHF.

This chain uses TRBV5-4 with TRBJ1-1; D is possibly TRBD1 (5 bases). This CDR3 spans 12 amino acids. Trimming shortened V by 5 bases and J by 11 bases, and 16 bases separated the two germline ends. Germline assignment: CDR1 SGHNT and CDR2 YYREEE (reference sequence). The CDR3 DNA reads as TGTGCCAGCAGTCTGGAGGGACTCGTGGCTTTCTTT. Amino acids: CASSLEGLVAFF.

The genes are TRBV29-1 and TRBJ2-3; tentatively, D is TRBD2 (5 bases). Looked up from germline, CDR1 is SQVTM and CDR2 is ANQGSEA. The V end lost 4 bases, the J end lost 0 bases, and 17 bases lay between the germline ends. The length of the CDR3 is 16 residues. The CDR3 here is CSVGNLRRGSTDTQYF. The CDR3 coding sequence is TGCAGCGTTGGTAACCTACGACGGGGAAGCACAGATACGCAGTATTTT.

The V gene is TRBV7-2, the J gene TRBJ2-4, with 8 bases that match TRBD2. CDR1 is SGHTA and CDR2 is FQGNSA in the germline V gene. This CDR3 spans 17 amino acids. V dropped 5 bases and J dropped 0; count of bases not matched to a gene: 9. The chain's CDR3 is CASSPSIAGLAKNIQYF. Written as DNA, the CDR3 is TGTGCCAGCAGCCCGTCTATAGCGGGGTTAGCCAAAAACATTCAGTACTTC.

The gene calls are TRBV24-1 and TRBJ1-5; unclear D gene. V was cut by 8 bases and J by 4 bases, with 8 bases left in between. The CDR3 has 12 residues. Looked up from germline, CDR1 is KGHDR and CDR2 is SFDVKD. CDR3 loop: CATNQANQPQHF. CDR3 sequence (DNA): TGTGCCACCAACCAGGCAAATCAGCCCCAGCATTTT.

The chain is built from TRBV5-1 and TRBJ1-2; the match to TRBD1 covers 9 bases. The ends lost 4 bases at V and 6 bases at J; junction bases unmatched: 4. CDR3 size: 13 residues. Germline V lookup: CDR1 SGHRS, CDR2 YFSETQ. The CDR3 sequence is CASSPGQGNGYTF. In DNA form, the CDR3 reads TGCGCCAGCAGCCCAGGACAGGGGAATGGCTACACCTTC.

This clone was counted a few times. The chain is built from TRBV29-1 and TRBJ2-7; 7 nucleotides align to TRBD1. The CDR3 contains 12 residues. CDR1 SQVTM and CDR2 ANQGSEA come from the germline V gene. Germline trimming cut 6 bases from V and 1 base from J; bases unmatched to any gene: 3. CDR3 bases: TGCAGCGTGGGACAGAGGTCCTACGAGCAGTACTTC. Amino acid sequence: CSVGQRSYEQYF.

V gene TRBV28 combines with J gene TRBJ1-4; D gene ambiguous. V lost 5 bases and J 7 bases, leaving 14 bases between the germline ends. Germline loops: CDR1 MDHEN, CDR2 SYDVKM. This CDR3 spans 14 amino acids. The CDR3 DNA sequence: TGTGCCAGCAGTATGGTAAGTAGCGGTGAAAAACTGTTTTTT. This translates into CASSMVSSGEKLFF.

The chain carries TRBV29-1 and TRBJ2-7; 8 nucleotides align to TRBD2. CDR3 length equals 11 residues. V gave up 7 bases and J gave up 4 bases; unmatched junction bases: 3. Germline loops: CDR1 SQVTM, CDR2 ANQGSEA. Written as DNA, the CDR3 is TGCAGCGGCCGGGGGGGATACGAGCAGTACTTC. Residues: CSGRGGYEQYF.

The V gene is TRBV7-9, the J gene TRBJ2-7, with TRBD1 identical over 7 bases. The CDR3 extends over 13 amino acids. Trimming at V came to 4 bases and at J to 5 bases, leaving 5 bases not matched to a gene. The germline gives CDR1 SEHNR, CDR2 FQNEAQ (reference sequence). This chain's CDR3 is CASSYPQGDEQYF. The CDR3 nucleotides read TGTGCCAGCAGCTACCCCCAGGGGGACGAGCAGTACTTC.

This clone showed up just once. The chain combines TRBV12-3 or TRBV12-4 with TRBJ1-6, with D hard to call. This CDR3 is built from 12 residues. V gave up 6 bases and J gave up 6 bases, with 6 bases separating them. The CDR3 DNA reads TGTGCCAGCAGAGGCGGTAATTCACCCCTCCACTTT. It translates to CASRGGNSPLHF.

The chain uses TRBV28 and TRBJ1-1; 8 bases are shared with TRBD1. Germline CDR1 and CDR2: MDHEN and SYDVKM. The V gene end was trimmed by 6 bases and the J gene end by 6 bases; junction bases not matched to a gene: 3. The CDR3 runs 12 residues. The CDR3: CASRSGGAEAFF. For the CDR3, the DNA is TGTGCCAGCAGGTCAGGGGGCGCTGAAGCTTTCTTT.

CDR3 nucleotides: TGTGCCAGCAGTAGGACAGGGGAGCTGTTTTTT. Amino acid sequence: CASSRTGELFF. The J gene is TRBJ2-2, the V gene TRBV28; D is perhaps TRBD1 (5 bases). The ends were cut back, 5 bases at V and 8 bases at J, with 6 bases in the middle. This CDR3 comprises 11 residues. The germline V gene has CDR1 MDHEN and CDR2 SYDVKM.

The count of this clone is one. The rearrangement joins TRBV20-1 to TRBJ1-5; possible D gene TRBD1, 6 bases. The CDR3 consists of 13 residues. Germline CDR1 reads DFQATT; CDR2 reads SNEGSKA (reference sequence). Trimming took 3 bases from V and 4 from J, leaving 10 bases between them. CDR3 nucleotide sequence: TGCAGTGCTAGTCCAGGGGTGAATCAGCCCCAGCATTTT. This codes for CSASPGVNQPQHF.

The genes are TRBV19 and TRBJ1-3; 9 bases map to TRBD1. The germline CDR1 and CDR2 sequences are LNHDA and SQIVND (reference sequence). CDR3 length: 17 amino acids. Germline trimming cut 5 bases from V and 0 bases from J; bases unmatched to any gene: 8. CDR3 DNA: TGTGCCAGTAGTGCCGGGACAGGGCTCCTCTCTGGAAACACCATATATTTT. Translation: CASSAGTGLLSGNTIYF.

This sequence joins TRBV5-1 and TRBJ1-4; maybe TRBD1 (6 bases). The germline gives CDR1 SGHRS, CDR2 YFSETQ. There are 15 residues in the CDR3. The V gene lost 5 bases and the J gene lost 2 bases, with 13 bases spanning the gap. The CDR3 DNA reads TGCGCCAGCAGTCTTCAACAGGGCACTAATGAAAAACTGTTTTTT. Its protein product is CASSLQQGTNEKLFF.